This T cell receptor (beta chain) originates from a study of cytomegalovirus exposure and HLA in healthy donors. General observations from the study: What was likely a sequencing artifact was a cluster of highly shared sequence variants. By a later analysis, the bulk of CMV-associated TCR beta chains appeared HLA-restricted.

Amplification used 60 Vbeta primers and 13 Jbeta primers. Clones were read by immunoSEQ multiplex PCR, and TCRdb kept only the in-frame ones, dropping some. Here the sample table reports more than 100,000 clones. The CDR3 is 16 amino acids. The trim removed 7 bases at V and 7 bases at J, leaving 12 bases unmatched. The germline V gene has CDR1 SNHLY and CDR2 FYNNEI. Points on this clone: Its antigen is currently unknown.

The sequence derives from a young man in good health and CMV-seronegative. The chain links TRBV2 to TRBJ1-5; 11 positions agree with TRBD1. Specimen: PBMCs. This chain's CDR3 is CASTLRGQGGQQPQHF. The CDR3 DNA sequence: TGTGCCAGCACCCTCCGGGGACAGGGGGGACAGCAGCCCCAGCATTTT.